Listed here are 13 T cell receptor beta chains from one sample, sequenced in a study of T-cell memory formation after mild COVID-19. TCRdb reprocessed the 5' RACE reads with MiXCR, giving one entry per CDR3 protein. The table has approximately 260,000 distinct CDR3 sequences, roughly 18% seen once. Sequenced input: PBMCs or a T cell subset sorted from them (not recorded which). Receptors originate from a man aged 18 to 29 who had mild COVID-19 (a few samples of this study predate the infection). Cell type and time point are not known.

The V gene is TRBV4-1, the J gene TRBJ2-3, with TRBD2 matching 8 bases. Trimming at V came to 5 bases and at J to 8 bases, leaving 12 bases not matched to a gene. CDR1 and CDR2 (germline): MGHRA, YSYEKL. The CDR3 consists of 15 residues. Written as DNA, the CDR3 is TGCGCCAGCAGCTCCCGGGGGGGCGGCGAAGGTACGCAGTATTTT. Translation gives CASSSRGGGEGTQYF.

There are a few counts of this clonotype. The rearrangement joins TRBV7-2 to TRBJ2-5; D is possibly TRBD2 (7 bases). Germline V gene lookup returns CDR1 SGHTA and CDR2 FQGNSA. The CDR3 runs 13 residues. Trimming took off 3 bases at V and 6 bases at J, with 11 bases between the two ends. For the CDR3, the DNA is TGTGCCAGCAGCTTGGGGGGGCCGAAGACCCAGTACTTC. Its translation: CASSLGGPKTQYF.

The V call is TRBV7-8, the J call TRBJ1-1, with a weak D call TRBD1 (5 bases). Germline V gene data show CDR1 as SGHVS and CDR2 as FQNEAQ. Trimming took off 5 bases at V and 7 bases at J, with 11 bases between the two ends. The CDR3 length is 12 residues. CDR3 protein: CASSIGTDEAFF. CDR3 sequence (DNA): TGTGCCAGCAGCATCGGGACGGATGAAGCTTTCTTT.

This clonotype was seen only a few times. The rearrangement uses TRBV7-7 and TRBJ2-1, with D possibly matching TRBD1 (5 bases). The V and J ends lost 5 bases and 0 bases respectively, with 11 bases between them. The length of the CDR3 is 15 residues. Germline-derived CDR1 and CDR2 are SSHAT and FNYEAQ (reference sequence). CDR3 sequence: CASSLRQSSYNEQFF. The DNA of the CDR3 is TGTGCCAGCAGCCTACGACAGAGCTCCTACAATGAGCAGTTCTTC.

This clonotype showed up just a few times. V gene TRBV25-1 combines with J gene TRBJ2-2; no clear D. Germline V CDR1 and CDR2: MGHDK, SYGVNS. This CDR3 has 16 residues. V dropped 4 bases and J dropped 3 bases, with 15 bases sitting between them. The DNA for the CDR3 is TGTGCCAGCAGTGGCGGCGACGAGGCGCACACCGGGGAGCTGTTTTTT. Translation gives CASSGGDEAHTGELFF. The whole variable domain, remainder taken from reference TRBV25-1 and TRBJ2-2, is EADIYQTPRYLVIGTGKKITLECSQTMGHDKMYWYQQDPGMELHLIHYSYGVNSTEKGDLSSESTVSRIRTEHFPLTLESARPSHTSQYLCASSGGDEAHTGELFFGEGSRLTVL.

V gene TRBV5-5 combines with J gene TRBJ1-1; D not resolved. With 0 bases removed from V and 3 bases from J, the gap between germline ends came to 6 bases. Germline V lookup: CDR1 SGHKS, CDR2 YYEKEE (reference sequence). This CDR3 has 13 residues. Here the CDR3 DNA reads TGTGCCAGCAGCTTGGCCACAGACACTGAAGCTTTCTTT. Translation gives CASSLATDTEAFF.

The rearrangement joins TRBV6-4 to TRBJ2-3; D is uncertain. Trimming took 0 bases from V and 3 from J, leaving 4 bases between them. Germline lookup yields CDR1 MRHNA and CDR2 SNTAGT. This CDR3 is built from 13 residues. CDR3 protein: CASSDSTTDTQYF. The CDR3 nucleotides read TGTGCCAGCAGTGACTCGACTACAGATACGCAGTATTTT.

The sample holds a few counts of this clonotype. This sequence joins TRBV3-1 and TRBJ1-2; D remains unclear. CDR3 length: 12 amino acids. Per germline, CDR1 LGHDT and CDR2 YNNKEL (reference sequence). Trimming pared 0 bases from V and 7 bases from J, leaving 6 bases between. In nucleotides, the CDR3 is TGTGCCAGCAGCCAAGAGTGGGCTGGCTACACCTTC. Translation: CASSQEWAGYTF.

This clonotype was recorded many times. The chain is built from TRBV12-3 or TRBV12-4 and TRBJ2-3, with D maybe TRBD2 (5 bases). The ends were cut back, 6 bases at V and 1 base at J, with 8 bases in the middle. This CDR3 has 13 residues. The CDR3 DNA follows: TGTGCCAGCAGGACCGGGGGCACAGATACGCAGTATTTT. It translates to CASRTGGTDTQYF.

V usage is TRBV28 and J usage is TRBJ2-4; D is uncertain. CDR1 MDHEN and CDR2 SYDVKM come from the germline V gene. The V end was cut by 8 bases, the J end by 3 bases, with 11 bases between. The CDR3 spans 13 residues. The CDR3 region has the DNA TGTGCCAGCCTATCACGCCGCAAAAACATTCAGTACTTC. Translation: CASLSRRKNIQYF.

This clonotype came up a few times. As DNA, the CDR3 is TGTGCCGTACCTGCGGTCGGCACCGGGGAGCTGTTTTTT. Encoded protein: CAVPAVGTGELFF. The chain carries TRBV12-3 or TRBV12-4 and TRBJ2-2; D gene uncertain. V lost 11 bases, J lost 4 bases, and 14 bases lay in between. The CDR3 has 13 residues.

The chain has TRBV15 and TRBJ2-7; D is perhaps TRBD2 (7 bases). With 9 bases removed from V and 6 bases from J, the gap between germline ends came to 12 bases. Germline V gives CDR1 LNHNV, CDR2 YYDKDF (reference sequence). This CDR3 region has 11 residues. Here the CDR3 reads CATGEGGEQYV. CDR3 DNA: TGTGCCACTGGGGAGGGGGGCGAGCAGTACGTC.

This clonotype came up a few times. This chain uses TRBV29-1 with TRBJ2-7, with D perhaps matching TRBD1 or TRBD2 (6 bases each). The CDR3 loop spans 12 amino acids. V was pared by 7 bases and J by 6 bases, with 16 bases between. From germline, CDR1 is SQVTM and CDR2 ANQGSEA. CDR3 region: CSGLKEGVEQYF. DNA of the CDR3: TGCAGCGGCCTAAAGGAGGGGGTCGAGCAGTACTTC.